This T cell receptor beta chain originates from a study of identical twins. TCRdb used MiXCR to reprocess the 5' RACE reads, holding one entry per CDR3 protein. The sample consists of 1.5 million or so distinct CDR3 sequences, under 35% of them appearing once. CDR3 length equals 13 residues. Trimming left V 1 base short and J 4 bases short, with 7 bases between. Looked up from germline, CDR1 is MDHEN and CDR2 is SYDVKM. This clonotype was counted a single time. The sequence was collected from a newborn girl in good health. The sample comprised cord blood. J is TRBJ1-1 and V is TRBV28; no definite D call. CDR3 in amino acids: CASSLFDTTEAFF. CDR3 DNA: TGTGCCAGCAGTTTATTTGACACCACTGAAGCTTTCTTT.